The T cell receptor beta chain under discussion was sequenced for a study of blood T cell repertoires in COVID-19. Trimming removed 3 bases from V and 4 bases from J, with 9 bases in between. Germline V gene data show CDR1 as KGHSH and CDR2 as LQKENI. The CDR3 consists of 13 residues. Per the authors' pipeline: Cell counts per sample came from amplifying reference gene primers. Profiled with immunoSEQ multiplex PCR; TCRdb holds only in-frame clones, not every one. V and J calls plus clone size are reproduced from that table; the DNA served to infer D and trimming. Here the sample spans about 41,000 clones, about 85% being singletons.

This chain links TRBV18 with TRBJ1-1; D might be TRBD1 (5 bases). What was sequenced was peripheral blood. The origin of this receptor is a woman of 80 years or more with acute or convalescent COVID-19. The CDR3 region has the DNA TGTGCCAGCTCACCCAGGGTCGCCACTGAAGCTTTCTTT. Amino acids: CASSPRVATEAFF.